This TCR beta chain appears in the sequencing data of a study of CD8+ T cells in alopecia areata. General study findings and limits: While tofacitinib was given, many expanded lesional clones persisted in scalp and blood. Sharing of TCRs across patients appeared less clear than in mice, possibly for HLA-related reasons.

Noted treatment: oral pan-JAK inhibitor, 5-10 mg twice daily. Extracted from the samples, RNA was reverse transcribed into cDNA to serve as the sequencing template. Assay used: immunoSEQ multiplex PCR; TCRdb lists only in-frame clones, some missing. The repertoire consists of some 95,000 clones, with about 40% occurring once and the leading ten covering roughly 18%. This clone was found once. Its antigen is currently unknown. The receptor's source is a human donor with alopecia areata. Specimen: CD8+ T cells sorted from blood, collected at week 24, from a patient treated with tofacitinib.

The CDR3, as DNA: TGCGCCAGCACTGGACAAGGTGGAAACACTGAAGCTTTCTTT. Its translation is CASTGQGGNTEAFF. The chain combines TRBV5-1 with TRBJ1-1; a possible D gene is TRBD1 (5 bases). This CDR3 is 14 amino acids long. With 6 bases removed from V and 2 bases from J, the gap between germline ends came to 14 bases. CDR1 and CDR2 (germline): SGHRS, YFSETQ.